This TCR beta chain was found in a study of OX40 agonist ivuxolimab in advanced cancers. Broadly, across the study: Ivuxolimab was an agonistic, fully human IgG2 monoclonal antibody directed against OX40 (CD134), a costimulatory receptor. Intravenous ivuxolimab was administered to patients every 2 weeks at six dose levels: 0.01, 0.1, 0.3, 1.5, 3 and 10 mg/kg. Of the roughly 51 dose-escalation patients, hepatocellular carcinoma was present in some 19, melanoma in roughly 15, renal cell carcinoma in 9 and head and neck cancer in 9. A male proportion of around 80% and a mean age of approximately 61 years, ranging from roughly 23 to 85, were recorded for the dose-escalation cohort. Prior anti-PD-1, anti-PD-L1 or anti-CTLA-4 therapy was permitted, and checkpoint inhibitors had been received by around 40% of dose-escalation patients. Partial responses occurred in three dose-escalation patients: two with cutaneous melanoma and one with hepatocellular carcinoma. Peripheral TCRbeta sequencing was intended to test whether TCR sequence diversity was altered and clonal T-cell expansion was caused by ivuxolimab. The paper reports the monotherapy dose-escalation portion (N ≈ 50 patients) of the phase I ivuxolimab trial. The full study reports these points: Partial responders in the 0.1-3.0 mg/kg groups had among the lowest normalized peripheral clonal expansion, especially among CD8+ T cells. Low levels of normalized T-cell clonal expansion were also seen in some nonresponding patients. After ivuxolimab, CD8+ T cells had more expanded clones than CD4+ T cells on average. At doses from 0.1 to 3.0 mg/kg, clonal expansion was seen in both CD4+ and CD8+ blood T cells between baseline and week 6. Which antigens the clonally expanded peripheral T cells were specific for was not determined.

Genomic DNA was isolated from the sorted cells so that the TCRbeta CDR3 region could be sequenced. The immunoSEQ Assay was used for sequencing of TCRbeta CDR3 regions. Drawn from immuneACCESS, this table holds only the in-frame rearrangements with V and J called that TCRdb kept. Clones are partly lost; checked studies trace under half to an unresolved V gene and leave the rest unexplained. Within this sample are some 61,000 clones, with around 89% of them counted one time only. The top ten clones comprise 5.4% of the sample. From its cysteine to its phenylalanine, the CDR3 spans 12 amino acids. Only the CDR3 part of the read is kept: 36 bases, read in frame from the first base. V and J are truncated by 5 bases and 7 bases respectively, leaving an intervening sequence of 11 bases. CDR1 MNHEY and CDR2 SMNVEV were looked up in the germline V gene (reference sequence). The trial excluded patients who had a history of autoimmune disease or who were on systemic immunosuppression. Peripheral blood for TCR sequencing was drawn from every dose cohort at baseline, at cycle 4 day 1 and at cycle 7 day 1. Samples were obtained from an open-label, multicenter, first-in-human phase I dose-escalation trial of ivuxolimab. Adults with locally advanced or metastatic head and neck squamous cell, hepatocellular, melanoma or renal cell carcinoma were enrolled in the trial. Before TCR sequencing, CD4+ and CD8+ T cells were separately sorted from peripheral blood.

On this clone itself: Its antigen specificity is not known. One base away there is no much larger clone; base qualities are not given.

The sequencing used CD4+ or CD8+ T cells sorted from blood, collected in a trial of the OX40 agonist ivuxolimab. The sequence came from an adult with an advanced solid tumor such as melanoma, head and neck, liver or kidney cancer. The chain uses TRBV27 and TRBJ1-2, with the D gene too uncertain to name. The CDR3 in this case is CASSPLGGGYTF. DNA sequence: TGTGCCAGCAGTCCCTTGGGAGGTGGCTACACCTTC.